This T cell receptor beta chain came from a study of blood T cells in healthy people across ages. A second PCR of about 7 to 12 cycles used a sample-barcoded 5' primer and a J-beta primer mix. From the 5' RACE reads, TCRdb called clonotypes with MiXCR, one entry per CDR3 protein. The sample records hundreds of thousands of distinct CDR3 sequences, about 30% being singletons. This clonotype was picked up many times. CDR1 SGDLS and CDR2 YYNGEE come from the germline V gene. V was cut by 4 bases and J by 4 bases, with 14 bases left in between. The CDR3 consists of 14 residues. The sequencing input was blood. The rearrangement links TRBV9 to TRBJ1-2; no clear D. This TCR came from a woman older than 75 in good health. CDR3 bases: TGTGCCAGCAGCCCATCTCGGCAGGTCTATGGCTACACCTTC. Its translation: CASSPSRQVYGYTF.